What follows is one T cell receptor beta chain and its context. The antigen remains undetermined. Assay used: immunoSEQ multiplex PCR; TCRdb lists only in-frame clones, some missing. The sample yields about 67,000 clones, roughly 85% seen once. This sample is part of a study of OX40 agonist ivuxolimab in advanced cancers. Study-wide findings and caveats: Doses of 0.1 to 3.0 mg/kg were accompanied by clonal expansion of CD4+ and CD8+ blood T cells by week 6. Relative to CD4+ cells, CD8+ T cells on average had more expanded clones.

The CDR3 runs to 11 residues. Germline V gene lookup returns CDR1 DFQATT and CDR2 SNEGSKA (reference sequence). Source: CD4+ or CD8+ T cells sorted from blood, taken in a trial of the OX40 agonist ivuxolimab. The sequence was collected from an adult with an advanced solid tumor such as melanoma, head and neck, liver or kidney cancer. The chain is built from TRBV20-1 and TRBJ2-7; perhaps TRBD1 as D (6 bases). DNA of the CDR3: TGCAGCGGGGACAACTCCTACGAGCAGTACTTC. Translating it yields CSGDNSYEQYF.